Listed here is a single TCR beta chain. Antigen unknown. The data derive from a study of beta chain features in type 1 diabetes. Across the whole study: The patients were much like the healthy donors in age, gender and cell yields. Across every sample, some 110 million sorted cells were examined in total.

V was clipped by 6 bases and J by 1 base; unmatched bases: 5. CDR1 is MNHEY and CDR2 is SVGAGI in the germline V gene. The CDR3 length is 15 residues. The investigators reverse transcribed all of the isolated RNA, so they sequenced expressed TCRB transcripts. The repertoire was sequenced with immunoSEQ multiplex PCR; TCRdb's copy has only in-frame clones and lacks some. The data contain around 400,000 clones, roughly 13% of them singletons. Study results and caveats: PCR might preferentially amplify shorter templates, equally in patients and controls. Junctions at VDJ sites from type 1 diabetes patients had fewer insertions and more deletions.

This clonotype originated in a man younger than 35 in good health. The material sequenced was naive CD4+ T cells from blood. V is TRBV6-5 and J is TRBJ2-7; 11 bases fit TRBD1. The CDR3 bases are TGTGCCAGCAGACCAGGACAGGGGGCGTCCTACGAGCAGTACTTC. As protein: CASRPGQGASYEQYF.